This T cell receptor beta chain was sequenced during a study of blood T cells in healthy people across ages. Study-level points and caveats: Long-lived donors exceeded aged donors in naive CD4+ cells and diversity. Any changes in expanded clonotypes were possibly confounded, as donor CMV status remained unknown.

In its sample, this clonotype was seen once. The antigen is unknown. With a J-beta primer mix and a sample-barcoded 5' primer, a second PCR ran about 7 to 12 cycles. Each single sample gave us at least 3 million CDR3-containing paired-end reads. TCRdb fed the 5' RACE reads into MiXCR, producing one record per CDR3 protein. The sample includes 2 million or so distinct CDR3 sequences, approximately 50% of them seen just once. Every sample gave at least 5 micrograms of total RNA when it was extracted. This TCR derives from a middle-aged woman in good health. Material for sequencing was blood.

The CDR3 spells CASSSPDSGGPYNEQYF. The CDR3 nucleotides read TGTGCCAGCAGCTCCCCCGATAGCGGGGGACCCTACAATGAGCAGTACTTC. The V call is TRBV7-2, the J call TRBJ2-5; 9 bases agree with TRBD2. CDR3 length: 17 residues. V dropped 4 bases and J dropped 11; count of bases not matched to a gene: 20. The germline V gene encodes CDR1 SGHTA and CDR2 FQGNSA.